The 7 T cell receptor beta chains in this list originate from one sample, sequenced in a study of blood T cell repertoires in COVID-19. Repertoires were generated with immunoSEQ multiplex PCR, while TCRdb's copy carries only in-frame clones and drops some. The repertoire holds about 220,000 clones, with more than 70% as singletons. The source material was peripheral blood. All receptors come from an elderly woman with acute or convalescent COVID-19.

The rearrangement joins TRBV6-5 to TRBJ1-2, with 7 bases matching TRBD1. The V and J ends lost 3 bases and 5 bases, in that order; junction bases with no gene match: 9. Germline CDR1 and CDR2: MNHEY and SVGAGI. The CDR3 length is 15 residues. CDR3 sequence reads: CASSYRGHESYGYTF. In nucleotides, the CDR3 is TGTGCCAGCAGTTATAGGGGGCATGAGAGTTATGGCTACACCTTC.

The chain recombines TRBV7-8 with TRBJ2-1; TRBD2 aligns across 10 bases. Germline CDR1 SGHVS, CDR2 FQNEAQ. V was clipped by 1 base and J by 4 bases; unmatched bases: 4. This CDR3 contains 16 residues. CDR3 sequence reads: CASSLELAGPYNEQFF. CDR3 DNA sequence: TGTGCCAGCAGCTTAGAACTAGCGGGACCATACAATGAGCAGTTCTTC.

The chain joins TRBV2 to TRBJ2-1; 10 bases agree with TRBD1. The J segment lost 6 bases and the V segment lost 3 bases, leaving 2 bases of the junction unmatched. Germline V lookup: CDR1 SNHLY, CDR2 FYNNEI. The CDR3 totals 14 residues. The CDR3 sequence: CASSDRTGGNEQFF. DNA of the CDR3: TGTGCCAGCAGTGATAGGACAGGGGGCAATGAGCAGTTCTTC.

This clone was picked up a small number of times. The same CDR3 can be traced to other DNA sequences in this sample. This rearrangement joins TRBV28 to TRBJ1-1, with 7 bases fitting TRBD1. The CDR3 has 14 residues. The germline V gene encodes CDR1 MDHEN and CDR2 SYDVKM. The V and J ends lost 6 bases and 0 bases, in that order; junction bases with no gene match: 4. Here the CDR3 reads CASRTGPMNTEAFF. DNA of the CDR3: TGTGCCAGCAGGACAGGGCCGATGAACACTGAAGCTTTCTTT.

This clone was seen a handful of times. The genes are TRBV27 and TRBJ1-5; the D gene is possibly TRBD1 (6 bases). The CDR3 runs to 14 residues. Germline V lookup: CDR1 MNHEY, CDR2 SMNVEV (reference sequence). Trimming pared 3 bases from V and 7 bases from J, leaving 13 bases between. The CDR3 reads CASSLSQGFQPQHF. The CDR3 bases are TGTGCCAGCAGTTTGTCACAGGGTTTCCAGCCCCAGCATTTT.

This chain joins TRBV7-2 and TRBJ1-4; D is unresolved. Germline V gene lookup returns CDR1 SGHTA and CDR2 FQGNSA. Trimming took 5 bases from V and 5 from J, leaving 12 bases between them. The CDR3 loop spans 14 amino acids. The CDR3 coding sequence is TGTGCCAGCAGCCCTGCCGGGAGAAATGAAAAACTGTTTTTT. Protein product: CASSPAGRNEKLFF. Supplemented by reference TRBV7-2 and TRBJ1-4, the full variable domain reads GAGVSQSPSNKVTEKGKDVELRCDPISGHTALYWYRQSLGQGLEFLIYFQGNSAPDKSGLPSDRFSAERTGGSVSTLTIQRTQQEDSAVYLCASSPAGRNEKLFFGSGTQLSVL.

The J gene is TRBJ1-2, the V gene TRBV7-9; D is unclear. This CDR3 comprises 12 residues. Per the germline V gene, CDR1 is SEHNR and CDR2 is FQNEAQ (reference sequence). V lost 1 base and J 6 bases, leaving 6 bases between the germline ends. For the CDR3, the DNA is TGTGCCAGCAGCTTAGGTCCTAATGGCTACACCTTC. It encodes CASSLGPNGYTF.